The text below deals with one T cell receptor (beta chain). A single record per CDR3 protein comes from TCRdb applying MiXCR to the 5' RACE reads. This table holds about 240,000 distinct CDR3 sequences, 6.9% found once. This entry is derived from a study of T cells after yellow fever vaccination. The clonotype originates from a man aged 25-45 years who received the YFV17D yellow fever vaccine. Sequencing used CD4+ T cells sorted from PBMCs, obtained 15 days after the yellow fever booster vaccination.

CDR3 amino acids: CSASSSEAASSTDTQYF. CDR3 nucleotide sequence: TGCAGTGCTAGCTCCAGTGAAGCGGCCTCTAGCACAGATACGCAGTATTTT. This rearrangement joins TRBV20-1 to TRBJ2-3; tentative D call: TRBD2 (5 bases). CDR3 size: 17 residues. From germline, CDR1 is DFQATT and CDR2 SNEGSKA (reference sequence). V was cut by 3 bases and J by 0 bases, with 19 bases left in between.